This TCR beta chain was profiled in a study of radiation and T cells in renal cell carcinoma. About the research overall: Nephrectomy followed 15 Gy stereotactic body radiation by 4 weeks.

Deletions cut 3 bases from V and 4 bases from J, with 13 bases between. This CDR3 has 13 residues. CDR1 GTSNPN and CDR2 SVGIG come from the germline V gene (reference sequence). Described time point: blood 2 weeks post-SBRT. Treatment defined: 15 Gy SBRT to primary tumor, nephrectomy 4 weeks later. The tumor was a clear cell renal cell carcinoma. The table came from immunoSEQ multiplex PCR; TCRdb's copy has only in-frame clones and leaves some out. The profile covers 120,000 or so clones, with over 75% appearing a single time and about 5.3% taken by the ten largest. Remarks on this clone: Other nucleotide sequences in the sample specify the same CDR3.

The sequence derives from a man aged 45-65 years with renal cell carcinoma. This sample comprised blood, obtained from a patient whose treatment included radiotherapy and nephrectomy. V and J are TRBV30 and TRBJ2-7, with D maybe TRBD1 (6 bases). The CDR3 spells CAWSERGIYEQYF. The CDR3 nucleotides are TGTGCCTGGAGCGAGAGGGGGATTTACGAGCAGTACTTC. Using reference TRBV30 and TRBJ2-7 for the parts outside the CDR3, the full variable domain is SQTIHQWPATLVQPVGSPLSLECTVEGTSNPNLYWYRQAAGRGLQLLFYSVGIGQISSEVPQNLSASRPQDRQFILSSKKLLLSDSGFYLCAWSERGIYEQYFGPGTRLTVT.